This T cell receptor beta chain was identified during a study of blood T cell repertoires in COVID-19. On the study more broadly: Nucleic acid was either cDNA or gDNA, and it came from T cells, B-cell-depleted T cells, or PBMCs.

Authors' methods: The assay estimated nucleated cells by amplifying reference gene primers. The repertoire was sequenced with immunoSEQ multiplex PCR; TCRdb's copy has only in-frame clones and lacks some. The V and J calls and clone size are taken from that table; D and trimming were inferred from the DNA. The sample gives 80,000 or so clones, roughly 87% of which show up once; more than 0.85% is in the top ten. Germline-derived CDR1 and CDR2 are MDHEN and SYDVKM. V was clipped by 8 bases and J by 5 bases; unmatched bases: 18. CDR3 size: 18 residues. The source is a woman aged 45-59 years in a cohort sampled during active COVID-19. This chain joins TRBV28 and TRBJ2-3, with TRBD2 matching 11 bases. The sequencing sample was made of peripheral blood. The CDR3 is CASASRGRLAGWGDTQYF. The CDR3 DNA follows: TGTGCCAGCGCTTCCCGGGGCCGACTAGCGGGATGGGGAGATACGCAGTATTTT. The full variable domain, in which reference TRBV28 and TRBJ2-3 provide the parts outside the CDR3, is DVKVTQSSRYLVKRTGEKVFLECVQDMDHENMFWYRQDPGLGLRLIYFSYDVKMKEKGDIPEGYSVSREKKERFSLILESASTNQTSMYLCASASRGRLAGWGDTQYFGPGTRLTVL.